The rows below give T cell receptor beta chains drawn from one sample of a study of cytomegalovirus exposure and HLA in healthy donors. Assay: immunoSEQ multiplex PCR; the TCRdb copy retains only in-frame clones and omits some. In the table there are 55,000 to 80,000 clones, 75% of which are singletons. Sequences were obtained from PBMCs. The receptor set was obtained from a man aged 65 to 85 in good health and CMV-seronegative. The CDR3 runs from the conserved cysteine through the conserved F or W. D genes are given only for firm matches. Clone size appears in some rows only: once, few, many, or a class for an expanded clone.

.,TRBJ2-7,few,TRBV6-6,CASSYYGGLPYEQYF,TGTGCCAGCAGTTATTACGGGGGGCTTCCCTACGAGCAGTACTTC
TRBD1,TRBJ2-7,.,TRBV5-1,CASSGTPPGQLSYEQYF,TGCGCCAGCAGCGGAACGCCACCGGGACAGCTTTCCTACGAGCAGTACTTC
.,TRBJ2-2,few,TRBV19,CASSILALGATGELFF,TGTGCCAGTAGTATACTAGCGTTGGGTGCGACCGGGGAGCTGTTTTTT
.,TRBJ2-7,.,TRBV28,CASSLRPSSYEQYF,TGTGCCAGCAGTTTAAGACCTAGCTCCTACGAGCAGTACTTC
.,TRBJ2-2,.,TRBV6-5,CASPRGSRTGELFF,TGTGCCAGCCCCCGGGGGTCGAGGACCGGGGAGCTGTTTTTT
TRBD1,TRBJ2-3,.,TRBV6-4,CASSPRQGGIADTQYF,TGTGCCAGCAGTCCACGACAGGGGGGTATTGCCGATACGCAGTATTTT
TRBD2,TRBJ2-3,once,TRBV6-5,CASSLQAGGPDTQYF,TGTGCCAGCAGCTTGCAAGCGGGGGGACCAGATACGCAGTATTTT
.,TRBJ1-1,.,TRBV15,CATMRGGGTEAFF,TGTGCCACCATGAGGGGGGGCGGCACTGAAGCTTTCTTT
TRBD1,TRBJ2-3,.,TRBV7-2,CASSPGTGGTDTQYF,TGTGCCAGCAGCCCCGGGACAGGGGGCACAGATACGCAGTATTTT
.,TRBJ1-3,few,TRBV5-5,CASSWDLGGSGNTIYF,TGTGCCAGCAGCTGGGATTTAGGGGGCTCTGGAAACACCATATATTTT
.,TRBJ2-1,.,TRBV7-9,CASTRDSNEQFF,TGTGCCAGCACCCGGGACTCCAATGAGCAGTTCTTC
TRBD1,TRBJ2-7,few,TRBV10-3,CAISEPGQGSYEQYF,TGTGCCATCAGTGAGCCGGGACAGGGGTCCTACGAGCAGTACTTC
.,TRBJ1-2,.,TRBV10-1,CASRTVRSNYGYTF,TGCGCCAGCAGGACAGTGAGATCTAACTATGGCTACACCTTC
TRBD1,TRBJ1-4,.,TRBV28,CAVCSGGQGNEKLFF,TGTGCCGTCTGTTCAGGCGGACAGGGCAATGAAAAACTGTTTTTT
TRBD2,TRBJ2-3,.,TRBV5-1,CASSFGEGGTDTQYF,TGCGCCAGCAGCTTCGGGGAGGGAGGAACAGATACGCAGTATTTT
TRBD2,TRBJ2-1,.,TRBV6-5,CASSPPSGGNEQFF,TGTGCCAGCAGCCCCCCCAGCGGGGGCAATGAGCAGTTCTTC
TRBD1,TRBJ1-4,once,TRBV28,CASASQDRVLKKLFF,TGTGCCAGCGCGAGTCAAGACAGGGTCCTTAAAAAACTGTTTTTT
.,TRBJ2-1,.,TRBV18,CASSPPGQSSYNEQFF,TGTGCCAGCTCACCACCGGGCCAGAGCTCCTACAATGAGCAGTTCTTC
TRBD2,TRBJ2-1,.,TRBV7-9,CASSPWGVAGVSYNEQFF,TGTGCCAGCAGCCCATGGGGAGTAGCGGGAGTGTCCTACAATGAGCAGTTCTTC
TRBD2,TRBJ2-7,.,TRBV28,CASRPTSGGAYSYEQYF,TGTGCCAGCAGGCCCACTAGCGGGGGGGCGTACTCCTACGAGCAGTACTTC
.,TRBJ2-7,.,TRBV5-1,CASSLEFTYYEQYF,TGCGCCAGCAGCTTAGAGTTCACCTACTACGAGCAGTACTTC
TRBD1,TRBJ1-1,.,TRBV6-1,CASRGDSMNTEAFF,TGTGCCAGCAGGGGGGACAGTATGAACACTGAAGCTTTCTTT
.,TRBJ2-7,.,TRBV27,CASSLGVGQTSYEQYF,TGTGCCAGCAGTTTAGGGGTTGGACAGACCTCCTACGAGCAGTACTTC
TRBD1,TRBJ1-5,.,TRBV19,CASSIVDRGTGQPQHF,TGTGCCAGTAGTATAGTGGACAGGGGAACGGGCCAGCCCCAGCATTTT
.,TRBJ1-1,once,TRBV11-2,CASSLRSGTPTEAFF,TGTGCCAGCAGCTTACGGTCAGGGACTCCCACTGAAGCTTTCTTT
TRBD1,TRBJ2-7,.,TRBV28,CASSLSPGTGFGEQYF,TGTGCCAGCAGTTTATCCCCCGGGACAGGGTTTGGGGAGCAGTACTTC
TRBD1,TRBJ1-1,.,TRBV10-3,CAIGENRDRGKLVALNTEAFF,TGTGCCATCGGCGAGAACCGGGACAGGGGTAAACTGGTGGCTCTGAACACTGAAGCTTTCTTT
TRBD1,TRBJ2-1,.,TRBV19,CASSINRGSNEQFF,TGTGCCAGTAGTATTAACAGGGGGAGCAATGAGCAGTTCTTC
.,TRBJ1-4,.,TRBV18,CASTDRTDNEKLFF,TGTGCCAGCACGGACAGAACAGACAATGAAAAACTGTTTTTT
.,TRBJ1-4,many,TRBV19,CATSYGGKKLFF,TGTGCCACCTCCTATGGGGGGAAAAAACTGTTTTTT
.,TRBJ2-1,once,TRBV19,CASSFLGARLGNEQFF,TGTGCCAGTAGTTTTTTAGGGGCCCGACTGGGCAATGAGCAGTTCTTC